These 20 T cell receptor beta chains share one sample of origin, sequenced in a study of T-cell reconstitution after alpha-beta-depleted transplantation in children. A TCRbeta library incorporating unique molecular identifiers was prepared. TCRdb re-called the PCR reads through MiXCR, storing one row per CDR3 protein. The table has approximately 1,000,000 distinct CDR3 sequences, about 29% seen once. The sequenced sample was PBMCs, mostly from graft donor cells, obtained 360 days after TCRalphabeta/CD19-depleted stem cell transplant. The origin of the receptors is a boy in the first two years of life who had a stem cell transplant for SCID, so the T cells may come from the graft donor.

The V gene is TRBV4-3, the J gene TRBJ2-1, with 7 bases that match TRBD1. There are 17 residues in the CDR3. The germline CDR1 and CDR2 sequences are LGHNA and YSLEER. With 4 bases clipped from V and 5 bases from J, the junction kept 14 bases outside the gene matches. The CDR3 bases are TGCGCCAGCAGCCCCTACGGCTCAGGGGGTACTAACAATGAGCAGTTCTTC. It translates to CASSPYGSGGTNNEQFF.

The J gene is TRBJ2-3, the V gene TRBV12-3 or TRBV12-4, with 11 nucleotides matching TRBD2. Trimming at V came to 5 bases and at J to 2 bases, leaving 6 bases not matched to a gene. This CDR3 region has 16 residues. The CDR3 DNA reads TGTGCCAGCAGTAGCACTAGCGGGGGAATCACAGATACGCAGTATTTT. Protein sequence: CASSSTSGGITDTQYF.

This chain joins TRBV20-1 and TRBJ2-3; D might be TRBD1 (6 bases). Trimming removed 4 bases at V and 2 bases at J, with 16 bases between. The CDR3 runs to 15 residues. Per the germline V gene, CDR1 is DFQATT and CDR2 is SNEGSKA (reference sequence). CDR3 bases: TGCAGTGCTACGGTAACAGGGAAATCCACAGATACGCAGTATTTT. This gives the protein CSATVTGKSTDTQYF.

The V gene is TRBV12-3 or TRBV12-4, the J gene TRBJ2-1, with 8 nucleotides matching TRBD1. Unmatched junction bases numbered 11, after V lost 3 bases and J lost 7 bases. The CDR3 has 16 amino acids. CDR3 protein: CASSLGQGAPGNEQFF. The CDR3 nucleotides are TGTGCCAGCAGTTTGGGGCAGGGGGCGCCCGGGAATGAGCAGTTCTTC.

This clonotype has a count of ten or more. The chain recombines TRBV12-3 or TRBV12-4 with TRBJ2-6; D is perhaps TRBD1 (5 bases). This CDR3 region has 15 residues. Between the trimmed V and J ends, which lost 3 bases and 0 bases, there was a span of 6 bases. CDR3 region: CASSLGPSGANVLTF. The CDR3 bases are TGTGCCAGCAGTTTGGGGCCCTCTGGGGCCAACGTCCTGACTTTC.

This sequence joins TRBV13 and TRBJ2-3; D possibly corresponds to TRBD2 (6 bases). V lost 3 bases, J lost 0 bases, and 10 bases lay in between. The CDR3 is made up of 15 amino acids. CDR1 is PRHDT, CDR2 FYEKMQ, per germline (reference sequence). The CDR3 DNA follows: TGTGCCAGCAGCTTGCCGGGGACTAGCACAGATACGCAGTATTTT. Protein: CASSLPGTSTDTQYF.

This chain uses TRBV7-8 with TRBJ2-1; the D is unclear. CDR1 is SGHVS, CDR2 FQNEAQ, per germline. Trimming removed 4 bases at V and 4 bases at J, with 8 bases between. The CDR3 length is 13 residues. CDR3 sequence (DNA): TGTGCCAGCAGCTCTACACCATACAATGAGCAGTTCTTC. Residues: CASSSTPYNEQFF.

The rearrangement joins TRBV24-1 to TRBJ2-1, with TRBD2 identical over 13 bases. This CDR3 has 16 amino acids. Trimming cost V 4 bases and J 8 bases; bases outside gene matches: 7. Germline-derived CDR1 and CDR2 are KGHDR and SFDVKD. CDR3 loop: CATSDPGTSGEHEQFF. CDR3 DNA: TGTGCCACCAGTGACCCCGGGACTAGCGGGGAGCATGAGCAGTTCTTC.

The chain employs TRBV7-6 and TRBJ2-1; 8 bases are shared with TRBD2. CDR3 length equals 18 residues. Germline-derived CDR1 and CDR2 are SGHVS and FNYEAQ. The V gene end was trimmed by 1 base and the J gene end by 4 bases; junction bases not matched to a gene: 12. In nucleotides, the CDR3 is TGTGCCAGCAGCTTAGAAAGCACTCTAGCGGGCGATTACAATGAGCAGTTCTTC. Protein: CASSLESTLAGDYNEQFF.

This clonotype was seen only a few times. This chain joins TRBV6-1 and TRBJ1-5; D is unclear. Germline CDR1 and CDR2: MNHNS and SASEGT. CDR3 size: 14 residues. The V gene lost 6 bases and the J gene lost 4 bases, with 13 bases spanning the gap. In nucleotides, the CDR3 is TGTGCCAGCAGCCCTTTTGGGCGAAATCAGCCCCAGCATTTT. Translated, it gives CASSPFGRNQPQHF.

J is TRBJ2-7 and V is TRBV15; TRBD1 aligns across 7 bases. The V gene end was trimmed by 4 bases and the J gene end by 1 base; junction bases not matched to a gene: 4. The germline CDR1 and CDR2 sequences are LNHNV and YYDKDF (reference sequence). The CDR3 runs 14 residues. CDR3 residues: CATSIGGGSYEQYF. As DNA, the CDR3 is TGTGCCACCAGCATAGGGGGCGGATCCTACGAGCAGTACTTC. Full variable domain (missing parts from reference TRBV15 and TRBJ2-7): DAMVIQNPRYQVTQFGKPVTLSCSQTLNHNVMYWYQQKSSQAPKLLFHYYDKDFNNEADTPDNFQSRRPNTSFCFLDIRSPGLGDTAMYLCATSIGGGSYEQYFGPGTRLTVT.

The rearrangement uses TRBV21-1 and TRBJ2-1. TRBV21-1 is recorded as a pseudogene. This CDR3 has 16 amino acids. CDR3 sequence (DNA): TGTGCCAGCAGCACGGGCTCTACACTACCTTACAATGAGCAGTTCTTC. This gives the protein CASSTGSTLPYNEQFF.

CDR3 bases: TGCGCCAGCAGCTTGTGGTCTCGGGAAAGCACAGATACGCAGTATTTT. Its translation: CASSLWSRESTDTQYF. The V and J genes are TRBV5-1 and TRBJ2-3; TRBD2 is a possible D gene (5 bases). Germline V lookup: CDR1 SGHRS, CDR2 YFSETQ. Trimming removed 1 base at V and 0 bases at J, with 12 bases between. The CDR3 is 16 residues long.

The gene calls are TRBV5-6 and TRBJ2-2; D possibly matches TRBD1 or TRBD2 (5 bases each). V lost 0 bases, J lost 11 bases, and 17 bases lay in between. Germline V CDR1 and CDR2: SGHDT, YYEEEE. The CDR3 extends over 15 amino acids. The CDR3, as DNA: TGTGCCAGCAGCTTGGTCGGGGCCAGGCCGCGAGAGCTGTTTTTT. Translation: CASSLVGARPRELFF.

The chain recombines TRBV7-6 with TRBJ2-1; D is tentatively TRBD1 or TRBD2 (6 bases each). Trimming shortened V by 1 base and J by 1 base, and 17 bases separated the two germline ends. Looked up from germline, CDR1 is SGHVS and CDR2 is FNYEAQ. The CDR3 totals 18 residues. CDR3 amino acids: CASSLEVFGGRSYNEQFF. CDR3 sequence (DNA): TGTGCCAGCAGCTTAGAAGTATTCGGGGGCCGGTCCTACAATGAGCAGTTCTTC.

The CDR3 nucleotides read TGTGCCAGCAGTTTAGCGATCGGACAGAAAGAGACCCAGTACTTC. Protein sequence: CASSLAIGQKETQYF. This rearrangement joins TRBV12-3 or TRBV12-4 to TRBJ2-5; a weak D match, TRBD1 (6 bases). This CDR3 comprises 15 residues. V lost 0 bases and J 3 bases, leaving 11 bases between the germline ends.

As DNA, the CDR3 is TGCAGCGTTGAAGCTGGGACTGAAGCTTTCTTT. Translated: CSVEAGTEAFF. The chain recombines TRBV29-1 with TRBJ1-1; D gene uncertain. CDR3 length: 11 residues. Germline CDR1 and CDR2: SQVTM and ANQGSEA. The V gene lost 1 base and the J gene lost 5 bases, with 5 bases spanning the gap.

This rearrangement joins TRBV19 to TRBJ1-6; 9 positions agree with TRBD1. In germline, CDR1 is LNHDA, CDR2 SQIVND (reference sequence). This CDR3 spans 15 amino acids. J was trimmed by 7 bases and V by 5 bases; bases with no gene match: 6. CDR3 sequence (DNA): TGTGCCAGTAGTGCTCCCGGGACAGGGAATTCACCCCTCCACTTT. This codes for CASSAPGTGNSPLHF.

The chain has TRBV9 and TRBJ1-2, with D tentatively TRBD1 (5 bases). The V end lost 2 bases, the J end lost 8 bases, and 10 bases lay between the germline ends. This CDR3 contains 12 residues. From germline, CDR1 is SGDLS and CDR2 YYNGEE. CDR3 region: CASSVGGNGYTF. CDR3 DNA: TGTGCCAGCAGCGTGGGGGGGAACGGCTACACCTTC.

This clonotype was detected only a few times. CDR3 bases: TGTGCCAGCAGCTTTGGGACGGGGGTTCCCGAGCAGTACTTC. Encoded protein: CASSFGTGVPEQYF. This chain connects TRBV11-2 to TRBJ2-7, with TRBD2 as a possible D gene (6 bases). CDR3 size: 14 residues. The V end lost 3 bases, the J end lost 6 bases, and 15 bases lay between the germline ends. From germline, CDR1 is SGHAT and CDR2 FQNNGV.